This entry lists 30 T cell receptor beta chains sequenced from one sample in a study of blood T cell repertoires in COVID-19. The table came from immunoSEQ multiplex PCR; TCRdb's copy has only in-frame clones and leaves some out. The data contain 150,000 to 200,000 clones, about three quarters of them singletons. The specimen sequenced was peripheral blood. These receptors all come from a woman of 80 years or more with COVID-19, enrolled during active disease.

The chain has TRBV4-2 and TRBJ2-3, with D perhaps TRBD1 (5 bases). This CDR3 spans 15 amino acids. Germline loops: CDR1 LGHNA, CDR2 YNFKEQ. Trimming left V 0 bases short and J 8 bases short, with 15 bases between. The CDR3 spells CASSQDRAQKGTQYF. Here the CDR3 DNA reads TGTGCCAGCAGCCAAGACAGGGCCCAGAAGGGTACGCAGTATTTT.

The chain joins TRBV6-5 to TRBJ2-1; TRBD1 agrees at 12 bases. V shed 2 bases and J 8 bases; nucleotides not matched to a gene: 1. Germline V gene lookup returns CDR1 MNHEY and CDR2 SVGAGI. The CDR3 is made up of 14 amino acids. The CDR3 nucleotides are TGTGCCAGCAGTTACGGGACAGGGGGCTATGAGCAGTTCTTC. Translation gives CASSYGTGGYEQFF.

The chain couples TRBV7-2 to TRBJ1-1; 7 positions agree with TRBD1. The CDR3 has 13 residues. The germline V gene has CDR1 SGHTA and CDR2 FQGNSA. After removal of 4 bases from V and 4 bases from J, the junction contained 3 bases not matched to a gene. CDR3 nucleotides: TGTGCCAGCAGCTCGGCAGGGGGCACTGAAGCTTTCTTT. The encoded protein is CASSSAGGTEAFF. Complete variable domain (other parts from reference TRBV7-2 and TRBJ1-1): GAGVSQSPSNKVTEKGKDVELRCDPISGHTALYWYRQSLGQGLEFLIYFQGNSAPDKSGLPSDRFSAERTGGSVSTLTIQRTQQEDSAVYLCASSSAGGTEAFFGQGTRLTVV.

The chain is built from TRBV5-6 and TRBJ2-5; 14 bases are a match to TRBD2. The V segment lost 4 bases and the J segment 5 bases; nucleotides outside the gene matches: 7. This CDR3 is 16 amino acids long. From germline, CDR1 is SGHDT and CDR2 YYEEEE. The CDR3 is CASSPSGLAGGETQYF. In DNA, the CDR3 is TGTGCCAGCAGCCCGTCCGGACTAGCGGGGGGTGAGACCCAGTACTTC.

The chain has TRBV19 and TRBJ2-1; 10 bases line up with TRBD2. Trimming at V came to 6 bases and at J to 0 bases, leaving 5 bases not matched to a gene. Germline V lookup: CDR1 LNHDA, CDR2 SQIVND (reference sequence). The CDR3 consists of 16 residues. The CDR3 nucleotides are TGTGCCAGTAGCGGGACTAGCGCCAGCTCCTACAATGAGCAGTTCTTC. Amino acid sequence: CASSGTSASSYNEQFF.

The rearrangement joins TRBV6-5 to TRBJ1-5, with TRBD1 as a possible D gene (5 bases). CDR3 length: 14 residues. Per germline, CDR1 MNHEY and CDR2 SVGAGI. Trimming removed 2 bases at V and 4 bases at J, with 9 bases between. The CDR3 nucleotides are TGTGCCAGCAGTTACGAAGGGGTGAATCAGCCCCAGCATTTT. It is translated as CASSYEGVNQPQHF.

This clone was recorded once. The genes are TRBV19 and TRBJ1-2; possible D gene TRBD1, 6 bases. The CDR3 runs 15 residues. Germline CDR1 reads LNHDA; CDR2 reads SQIVND (reference sequence). Trimming stripped 1 base from V and 4 bases from J, with 13 bases between. In DNA form, the CDR3 reads TGTGCCAGTAGTATAGCCCAGGGGTACGGCTATGGCTACACCTTC. Amino acid sequence: CASSIAQGYGYGYTF.

J is TRBJ2-1 and V is TRBV5-5, with D possibly TRBD1 on 6 matching bases. The CDR3 has 11 residues. Germline V lookup: CDR1 SGHKS, CDR2 YYEKEE (reference sequence). V was trimmed by 3 bases and J by 10 bases, leaving 8 bases between them. CDR3 amino acids: CASSSQGEQFF. The CDR3 nucleotides are TGTGCCAGCAGCTCACAGGGCGAGCAGTTCTTC.

The chain couples TRBV4-3 to TRBJ2-7; 8 nucleotides match TRBD2. V shed 0 bases and J 0 bases; nucleotides not matched to a gene: 7. CDR1 and CDR2 (germline): LGHNA, YSLEER. The CDR3 runs 17 residues. CDR3 amino acids: CASSQEASGLNSYEQYF. The CDR3 region has the DNA TGCGCCAGCAGCCAAGAGGCTAGCGGGCTGAACTCCTACGAGCAGTACTTC.

The chain combines TRBV7-2 with TRBJ1-2, with TRBD1 matching 8 bases. The germline V gene encodes CDR1 SGHTA and CDR2 FQGNSA. The CDR3 consists of 13 residues. Unmatched junction bases numbered 4, after V lost 1 base and J lost 9 bases. The CDR3 here is CASSLGQGIRYTF. The CDR3 nucleotides read TGTGCCAGCAGCTTAGGACAGGGGATTCGCTACACCTTC. Filled out from reference TRBV7-2 and TRBJ1-2, the complete variable domain reads GAGVSQSPSNKVTEKGKDVELRCDPISGHTALYWYRQSLGQGLEFLIYFQGNSAPDKSGLPSDRFSAERTGGSVSTLTIQRTQQEDSAVYLCASSLGQGIRYTFGSGTRLTVV.

The chain carries TRBV6-1 and TRBJ2-3; TRBD2 aligns across 11 bases. Germline V lookup: CDR1 MNHNS, CDR2 SASEGT. This CDR3 spans 17 amino acids. Trimming took 3 bases from V and 2 from J; bases not matched to a gene: 7. The CDR3 is CASSDRLAGKFTDTQYF. The CDR3 DNA is TGTGCCAGCAGTGATAGACTAGCGGGGAAGTTCACAGATACGCAGTATTTT.

This clone was seen once. The J gene is TRBJ2-7, the V gene TRBV14, with no clear D. V lost 1 base and J lost 0, with 4 bases in between. There are 13 residues in the CDR3. Germline V CDR1 and CDR2: SGHDN, FVKESK. CDR3 in DNA: TGTGCCAGCAGCCAAGTCAGCTCCTACGAGCAGTACTTC. Translated, it gives CASSQVSSYEQYF.

The J gene is TRBJ1-2, the V gene TRBV5-4; unclear D gene. The germline V gene has CDR1 SGHNT and CDR2 YYREEE (reference sequence). Trimming took off 4 bases at V and 2 bases at J, with 6 bases between the two ends. This CDR3 comprises 12 residues. DNA of the CDR3: TGTGCCAGCAGCACGGGGAACTATGGCTACACCTTC. Translated, it gives CASSTGNYGYTF.

In its sample, this clone was seen once. The rearrangement uses TRBV18 and TRBJ2-7; possibly TRBD2 for D (6 bases). From germline, CDR1 is KGHSH and CDR2 LQKENI. This CDR3 spans 13 amino acids. The V end was cut by 6 bases, the J end by 4 bases, with 13 bases between. The CDR3 nucleotides read TGTGCCAGCTCCTCCGGGAGCGGGTACGAGCAGTACTTC. It yields the protein CASSSGSGYEQYF.

This chain connects TRBV28 to TRBJ1-4; TRBD1 might be the D (6 bases). The V gene lost 4 bases and the J gene lost 2 bases, with 14 bases spanning the gap. The germline gives CDR1 MDHEN, CDR2 SYDVKM. The CDR3 covers 16 residues. Here the CDR3 DNA reads TGTGCCAGCAGTTCCGGGCTCAGGGGCACTAATGAAAAACTGTTTTTT. Translated: CASSSGLRGTNEKLFF.

This clone was counted a few times. The V call is TRBV2, the J call TRBJ2-1; TRBD2 is a possible D gene (5 bases). V was cut by 6 bases and J by 0 bases, with 15 bases left in between. This CDR3 region has 16 residues. Germline V gene lookup returns CDR1 SNHLY and CDR2 FYNNEI. This CDR3 reads CASSLALDFSYNEQFF. The CDR3 region has the DNA TGTGCCAGCAGCTTAGCCCTGGACTTCTCCTACAATGAGCAGTTCTTC.

The chain carries TRBV5-1 and TRBJ2-7, with D tentatively TRBD1 (6 bases). Germline V lookup: CDR1 SGHRS, CDR2 YFSETQ. The CDR3 sequence is 16 residues long. V lost 0 bases, J lost 3 bases, and 16 bases lay in between. CDR3 residues: CASSLDGRGKVYEQYF. The CDR3 region has the DNA TGCGCCAGCAGCTTGGATGGAAGGGGGAAAGTCTACGAGCAGTACTTC. The full variable domain, with the rest looked up from reference TRBV5-1 and TRBJ2-7, is KAGVTQTPRYLIKTRGQQVTLSCSPISGHRSVSWYQQTPGQGLQFLFEYFSETQRNKGNFPGRFSGRQFSNSRSEMNVSTLELGDSALYLCASSLDGRGKVYEQYFGPGTRLTVT.

The J gene is TRBJ1-5, the V gene TRBV6-4, with 8 bases that match TRBD1. Looked up from germline, CDR1 is MRHNA and CDR2 is SNTAGT. J gave up 6 bases and V 5 bases, and 9 bases lay outside the gene matches. CDR3 length equals 15 residues. CDR3 sequence reads: CASSPSRGQVQPQHF. The CDR3 DNA reads TGTGCCAGCAGTCCCTCCAGGGGGCAGGTTCAGCCCCAGCATTTT.

This clone was observed a handful of times. The rearrangement links TRBV29-1 to TRBJ2-1; weak D call: TRBD2 (7 bases). V shed 7 bases and J shed 7 bases, with 14 bases lying between them. The germline V gene encodes CDR1 SQVTM and CDR2 ANQGSEA. CDR3 length: 12 residues. CDR3 bases: TGCAGCGCTCCAAGGGGGGGGAATGAGCAGTTCTTC. Its protein is CSAPRGGNEQFF.

V gene TRBV9 combines with J gene TRBJ2-1; perhaps TRBD1 as D (6 bases). Germline-derived CDR1 and CDR2 are SGDLS and YYNGEE. CDR3 length equals 15 residues. Trimming removed 2 bases from V and 3 bases from J, with 12 bases in between. The CDR3 region has the DNA TGTGCCAGCAGCGTCGTGGCAGGGGTCTACAATGAGCAGTTCTTC. Translation: CASSVVAGVYNEQFF.

The chain is built from TRBV7-9 and TRBJ1-1; 8 nucleotides line up with TRBD1. CDR3 length: 14 residues. Germline V gene lookup returns CDR1 SEHNR and CDR2 FQNEAQ (reference sequence). Unmatched junction bases numbered 6, after V lost 4 bases and J lost 5 bases. The CDR3 reads CASSYAGGGTEAFF. As DNA, the CDR3 is TGTGCCAGCAGCTACGCAGGGGGCGGTACTGAAGCTTTCTTT.

The rearrangement joins TRBV14 to TRBJ1-1; D gene unclear. The V end was cut by 2 bases, the J end by 5 bases, with 12 bases between. Germline assignment: CDR1 SGHDN and CDR2 FVKESK. There are 14 residues in the CDR3. The CDR3 loop reads CASSQSAAGTEAFF. CDR3 sequence (DNA): TGTGCCAGCAGCCAAAGCGCGGCGGGGACTGAAGCTTTCTTT.

This clone was observed many times. The chain combines TRBV19 with TRBJ1-2, with 11 bases fitting TRBD1. This CDR3 is built from 13 residues. J gave up 8 bases and V 3 bases, and 2 bases lay outside the gene matches. Germline V gene data show CDR1 as LNHDA and CDR2 as SQIVND (reference sequence). CDR3 nucleotides: TGTGCCAGTAGTATGGGACAGGGGGGCGGCTACACCTTC. This codes for CASSMGQGGGYTF.

The chain links TRBV28 to TRBJ1-3; no definite D call. Per the germline V gene, CDR1 is MDHEN and CDR2 is SYDVKM. CDR3 length equals 15 residues. The V end was cut by 6 bases, the J end by 2 bases, with 14 bases between. CDR3 loop: CASSPPGLPGNTIYF. The CDR3 region has the DNA TGTGCCAGCAGCCCCCCGGGTCTCCCTGGAAACACCATATATTTT.

The chain employs TRBV9 and TRBJ2-5, with 8 bases fitting TRBD1. With 4 bases clipped from V and 5 bases from J, the junction kept 10 bases outside the gene matches. The germline V gene encodes CDR1 SGDLS and CDR2 YYNGEE. This CDR3 comprises 15 residues. CDR3 in amino acids: CASSTRLTGVETQYF. The CDR3 DNA follows: TGTGCCAGCAGCACCCGTTTGACAGGGGTCGAGACCCAGTACTTC.

Note on this clone: The same CDR3 is also encoded by other DNA sequences in this sample. This rearrangement joins TRBV12-3 or TRBV12-4 to TRBJ2-2; D ambiguous. The CDR3 runs to 13 residues. V shed 4 bases and J shed 4 bases, with 7 bases lying between them. In nucleotides, the CDR3 is TGTGCCAGCAGTTCCCTCGGCACCGGGGAGCTGTTTTTT. Amino acid sequence: CASSSLGTGELFF.

The V call is TRBV7-2, the J call TRBJ2-7; no reliable D call. Between the trimmed V and J ends, which lost 3 bases and 4 bases, there was a span of 10 bases. Germline loops: CDR1 SGHTA, CDR2 FQGNSA. This CDR3 spans 13 amino acids. The DNA of the CDR3 is TGTGCCAGCAGCTTTTTTGTAGAGTACGAGCAGTACTTC. This gives the protein CASSFFVEYEQYF.

The chain couples TRBV27 to TRBJ2-6; 9 bases agree with TRBD1. The CDR3 is 19 amino acids. Per germline, CDR1 MNHEY and CDR2 SMNVEV (reference sequence). V trimming: 7 bases; J trimming: 3 bases; junction bases outside the gene matches: 16. CDR3: CASIPTSQGAKFGANVLTF. In DNA form, the CDR3 reads TGTGCCAGCATTCCTACCTCACAGGGGGCGAAATTTGGGGCCAACGTCCTGACTTTC.

The chain recombines TRBV6-5 with TRBJ2-3, with D possibly being TRBD1 (5 bases). Germline assignment: CDR1 MNHEY and CDR2 SVGAGI. The germline V and J ends were trimmed by 8 bases and 4 bases, with 13 bases remaining between them. The CDR3 runs to 13 residues. This CDR3 reads CASWGLEADTQYF. The CDR3 DNA sequence: TGTGCCAGCTGGGGCCTCGAGGCAGATACGCAGTATTTT.

On this clone itself: Its ends do not fully match the called genes, so a read error is possible. The rearrangement joins TRBV5-8 to TRBJ2-1, with 7 bases aligning to TRBD1. CDR3 size: 15 residues. Germline V gene sequence: CDR1 SGHTS, CDR2 YDEGEE. The CDR3 region has the DNA TGTGCCAGCAGCTTGGGGGGACAGTCCTTCAATGAGCAGTTCTTC. Translation: CASSLGGQSFNEQFF.